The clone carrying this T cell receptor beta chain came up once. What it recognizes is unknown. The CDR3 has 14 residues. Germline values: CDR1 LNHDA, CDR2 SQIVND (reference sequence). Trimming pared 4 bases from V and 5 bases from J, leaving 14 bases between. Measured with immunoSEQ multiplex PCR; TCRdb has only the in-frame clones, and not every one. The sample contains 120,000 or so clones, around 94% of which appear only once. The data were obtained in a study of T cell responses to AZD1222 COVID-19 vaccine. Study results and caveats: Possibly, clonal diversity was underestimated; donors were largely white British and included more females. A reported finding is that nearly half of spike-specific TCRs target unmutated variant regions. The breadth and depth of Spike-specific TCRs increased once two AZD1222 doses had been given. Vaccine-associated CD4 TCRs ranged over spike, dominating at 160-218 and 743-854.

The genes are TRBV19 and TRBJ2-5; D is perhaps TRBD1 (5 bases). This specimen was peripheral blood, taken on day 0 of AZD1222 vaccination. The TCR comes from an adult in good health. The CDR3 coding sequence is TGTGCCAGTAGTACCCTCGACAGTGGGGAGACCCAGTACTTC. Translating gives CASSTLDSGETQYF.